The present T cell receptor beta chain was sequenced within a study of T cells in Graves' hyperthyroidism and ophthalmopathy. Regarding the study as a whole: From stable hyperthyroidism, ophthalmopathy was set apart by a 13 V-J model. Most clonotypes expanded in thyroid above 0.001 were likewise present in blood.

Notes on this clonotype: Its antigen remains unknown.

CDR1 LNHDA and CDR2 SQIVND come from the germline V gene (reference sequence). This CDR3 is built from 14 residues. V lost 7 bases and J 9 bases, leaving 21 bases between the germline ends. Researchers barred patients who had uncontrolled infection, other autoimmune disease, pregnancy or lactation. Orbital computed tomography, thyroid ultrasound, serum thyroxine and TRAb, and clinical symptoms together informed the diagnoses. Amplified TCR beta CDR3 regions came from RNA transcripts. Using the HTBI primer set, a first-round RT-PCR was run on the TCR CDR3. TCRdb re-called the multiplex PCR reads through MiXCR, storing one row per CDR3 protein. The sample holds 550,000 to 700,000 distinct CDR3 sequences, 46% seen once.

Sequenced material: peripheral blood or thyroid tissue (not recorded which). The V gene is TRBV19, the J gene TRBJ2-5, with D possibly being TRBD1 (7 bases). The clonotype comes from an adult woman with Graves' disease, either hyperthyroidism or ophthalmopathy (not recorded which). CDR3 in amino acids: CASTRGAANQPQYF. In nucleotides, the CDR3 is TGTGCCAGTACCAGGGGGGCGGCTAATCAGCCCCAGTACTTC.